This is a list of T cell receptor beta chains from one sample in a study of blood T cell repertoires in COVID-19. Sequenced by immunoSEQ multiplex PCR; TCRdb stores in-frame clones only, minus some. The table has about 200,000 clones, 85% to 90% seen once. Sequencing used peripheral blood. These receptors were collected from a man aged 50 or older with acute or convalescent COVID-19. Each CDR3 is given with its conserved first and last residue. The D gene is left open where the match is weak. A clone size is listed for some rows: how often the clone was seen (once, few, many), or a class if it is expanded.

>TRBJ1-1|TRBV11-2|once|-
TGTGCCAGCAGCTTATCGGACAGCGCGAACACTGAAGCTTTCTTT
CASSLSDSANTEAFF
>TRBJ1-2|TRBV6-2/TRBV6-3|-|-
TGTGCCAGCAGTTCCACCAATAGGAGGGAATCTGGCTACACCTTC
CASSSTNRRESGYTF
>TRBJ2-5|TRBV2|-|-
TGTGCCAGCCTGGAGGGAGAGACCCAGTACTTC
CASLEGETQYF
>TRBJ2-2|TRBV24-1|-|-
TGTGCCACCGGGGCTTTTAAGAACACCGGGGAGCTGTTTTTT
CATGAFKNTGELFF
>TRBJ2-3|TRBV6-1|-|TRBD2
TGTGCCAGCAGTGAAGCGCGGGGGTGGACAGATACGCAGTATTTT
CASSEARGWTDTQYF
>TRBJ2-1|TRBV27|-|TRBD1
TGTGCCAGCAGTTTCTCGCGACAGGGATACAATGAGCAGTTCTTC
CASSFSRQGYNEQFF
>TRBJ2-7|TRBV2|-|TRBD1
TGTGCCAGCAGGGGACAGACACGCTCCTACGAGCAGTACTTC
CASRGQTRSYEQYF
>TRBJ2-6|TRBV9|-|TRBD1
TGTGCCAGCAGCGTAGATAGGACAGGTAGCTCTGGGGCCAACGTCCTGACTTTC
CASSVDRTGSSGANVLTF
>TRBJ2-7|TRBV5-4|-|TRBD1
TGTGCCAGCAGCTTGCGGACAGGAGCCTACGAGCAGTACTTC
CASSLRTGAYEQYF
>TRBJ2-2|TRBV5-6|-|-
TGTGCCAGCAGCTTAACCGGGACCGGGGAGCTGTTTTTT
CASSLTGTGELFF
>TRBJ2-7|TRBV10-2|-|TRBD2
TGCGCCAGCAGGCCGGGACTAGCGAGCTCCTACGAGCAGTACTTC
CASRPGLASSYEQYF
>TRBJ1-2|TRBV11-2|-|-
TGTGCCAGCAGCTTAGTGGCAGGGGAGAGGGGCTACACCTTC
CASSLVAGERGYTF
>TRBJ2-5|TRBV5-1|-|TRBD1
TGCGCCAGCAGCTCCCGGACAGGGGGATTTGAGACCCAGTACTTC
CASSSRTGGFETQYF
>TRBJ1-1|TRBV6-5|-|-
TGTGCCAGCAGAGGGGGGGCCGGGGAAGCTTTCTTT
CASRGGAGEAFF
>TRBJ2-7|TRBV18|-|-
TGTGCCAGCTCACCGTCGAGGGAGGGGGCCTACGAGCAGTACTTC
CASSPSREGAYEQYF
>TRBJ2-1|TRBV6-4|-|-
TGTGCCAGCAGTGACTCATCCAGCGAAAAGGTCGTCGGTGAGCAGTTCTTC
CASSDSSSEKVVGEQFF
>TRBJ1-2|TRBV19|-|-
TGTGCCAGTACCCTCGGTGGGGCGACAAACTATGGCTACACCTTC
CASTLGGATNYGYTF
>TRBJ2-7|TRBV18|-|-
TGTGCCAGCTCGGCGGACAGCTCTTCCTACGAGCAGTACTTC
CASSADSSSYEQYF
>TRBJ1-3|TRBV28|-|TRBD1
TGTGCCAGCAGAAAGACAGGGCCCCTTAGAAACACCATATATTTT
CASRKTGPLRNTIYF
>TRBJ1-2|TRBV5-4|-|TRBD1
TGTGCCAGCAGTTCTCAGGGGGCTCTCACCTATGGCTACACCTTC
CASSSQGALTYGYTF
>TRBJ2-2|TRBV10-3|-|TRBD1
TGTGCCATCAGTGAGTCGAGGCCAGGGGGCACCGGGGAGCTGTTTTTT
CAISESRPGGTGELFF
>TRBJ1-4|TRBV9|-|TRBD1
TGTGCCAGCAGCACCGGGACAGGCGAAAAACTGTTTTTT
CASSTGTGEKLFF
>TRBJ2-7|TRBV10-2|few|TRBD1
TGCGCCAGCAATCGACAGGGCCCTTCCTACGAGCAGTACTTC
CASNRQGPSYEQYF
>TRBJ1-6|TRBV6-5|-|TRBD1
TGTGCCAGCAGTTACTCGGACAGGAGACATTCACCCCTCCACTTT
CASSYSDRRHSPLHF
>TRBJ2-3|TRBV7-9|-|-
TGTGCCAGCAGCTTAGAGCTCGGCACAGATACGCAGTATTTT
CASSLELGTDTQYF
>TRBJ2-3|TRBV5-5|once|-
TGTGCCAGCAGCTTGTCTGCCAGGGTCACAGATACGCAGTATTTT
CASSLSARVTDTQYF
>TRBJ2-4|TRBV30|-|TRBD2
TGTGCCGGAGACAGCGGGACCACTTTCGGCAAAAACATTCAGTACTTC
CAGDSGTTFGKNIQYF
>TRBJ1-2|TRBV7-2|-|-
TGTGCCAGCAGCCAACAACAGGGCTATGGCTACACCTTC
CASSQQQGYGYTF
>TRBJ2-5|TRBV7-2|once|-
TGTGCCAGCAGCTTAGTAGGTGGGGGGACGTACCAAGAGACCCAGTACTTC
CASSLVGGGTYQETQYF
>TRBJ2-1|TRBV30|-|TRBD2
TGTGCCTGGAGTCGCAAGACTAGCGGCTACAATGAGCAGTTCTTC
CAWSRKTSGYNEQFF
>TRBJ1-2|TRBV27|-|TRBD1
TGTGCCAGCAGTGACAGGGCTTCCTATGGCTACACCTTC
CASSDRASYGYTF
>TRBJ1-5|TRBV18|-|TRBD1
TGTGCCAGCTCATTAGGGACAGCGTATAGCAATCAGCCCCAGCATTTT
CASSLGTAYSNQPQHF
>TRBJ2-5|TRBV10-3|-|TRBD1
TGTGCCATCAGGGAGGGGACAGGCCAAGAGACCCAGTACTTC
CAIREGTGQETQYF
>TRBJ1-2|TRBV28|-|TRBD1
TGTGCCAGCAATCTACAGGGGAACTATGGCTACACCTTC
CASNLQGNYGYTF
>TRBJ2-5|TRBV25-1|-|-
TGTGCCAGCAGTGTGCGGCGGGCTAAAGAGACCCAGTACTTC
CASSVRRAKETQYF
>TRBJ1-1|TRBV18|-|TRBD1
TGTGCCAGCTCACCATACAGGGGTGCTGAAGCTTTCTTT
CASSPYRGAEAFF
>TRBJ2-2|TRBV5-4|-|-
TGTGCCAGCAGCTTCCAGGGGGGAAGGGAGCTGTTTTTT
CASSFQGGRELFF
>TRBJ2-1|TRBV2|-|TRBD1
TGTGCCAGCATGACGAGGAGACAGGGCAATGAGCAGTTCTTC
CASMTRRQGNEQFF
>TRBJ1-4|TRBV29-1|-|-
TGCAGCGTTGGGGGGACATTGGAGGCAACTAATGAAAAACTGTTTTTT
CSVGGTLEATNEKLFF
>TRBJ2-5|TRBV9|once|-
TGTGCCAGCAGCGTATTAGCCTTCGAGACCCAGTACTTC
CASSVLAFETQYF
>TRBJ1-5|TRBV10-3|-|-
TGTGCCATCAGTACGGGGGGACTCAAGGAGCAGCCCCAGCATTTT
CAISTGGLKEQPQHF
>TRBJ1-6|TRBV27|-|-
TGTGCCAGCAGTATGAGTAATTCACCCCTCCACTTT
CASSMSNSPLHF